The 12 T cell receptor beta chains listed next were all sequenced from one sample in a study of technical replicates of blood from a handful of donors. Measured with immunoSEQ multiplex PCR; TCRdb has only the in-frame clones, and not every one. The table includes about 80,000 clones, roughly 98% detected once. The sequenced sample was T cells isolated from PBMCs. These receptor sequences come from a human donor in good health.

The chain recombines TRBV7-2 with TRBJ2-7, with 9 bases lining up with TRBD2. The germline gives CDR1 SGHTA, CDR2 FQGNSA. This CDR3 spans 14 amino acids. V gave up 7 bases and J gave up 3 bases; unmatched junction bases: 7. The CDR3 region has the DNA TGTGCCAGCACTCCTAGCGGGACCTACTACGAGCAGTACTTC. It yields the protein CASTPSGTYYEQYF.

The genes are TRBV2 and TRBJ1-4; D is ambiguous. This CDR3 contains 9 residues. Per the germline V gene, CDR1 is SNHLY and CDR2 is FYNNEI. Trimming took 4 bases from V and 14 from J, leaving 5 bases between them. This chain's CDR3 is CASSGQLFF. CDR3 DNA: TGTGCCAGCAGTGGGCAGCTGTTTTTT.

Here the CDR3 DNA reads TGCGCCAGCAGCCATAGCAGTTACCCAGATACGCAGTATTTT. As protein: CASSHSSYPDTQYF. This rearrangement joins TRBV5-1 to TRBJ2-3; no clear D. V was trimmed by 4 bases and J by 4 bases, leaving 13 bases between them. Germline V gives CDR1 SGHRS, CDR2 YFSETQ. The CDR3 is made up of 14 amino acids.

The J gene is TRBJ2-7, the V gene TRBV29-1; the match to TRBD1 covers 9 bases. This CDR3 comprises 12 residues. CDR1 SQVTM and CDR2 ANQGSEA come from the germline V gene. V gave up 5 bases and J gave up 4 bases; unmatched junction bases: 3. For the CDR3, the DNA is TGCAGCGTTCTGGACAGGGGTTACGAGCAGTACTTC. Its protein is CSVLDRGYEQYF.

This rearrangement joins TRBV5-1 to TRBJ2-7; 11 bases map to TRBD2. CDR1 and CDR2 (germline): SGHRS, YFSETQ. V was clipped by 4 bases and J by 2 bases; unmatched bases: 8. There are 16 residues in the CDR3. The CDR3 here is CASSEISGRAAYEQYF. CDR3 bases: TGCGCCAGCAGCGAAATTAGCGGGAGGGCAGCCTACGAGCAGTACTTC. The whole variable domain, filled in from reference TRBV5-1 and TRBJ2-7, reads KAGVTQTPRYLIKTRGQQVTLSCSPISGHRSVSWYQQTPGQGLQFLFEYFSETQRNKGNFPGRFSGRQFSNSRSEMNVSTLELGDSALYLCASSEISGRAAYEQYFGPGTRLTVT.

The CDR3 region has the DNA TGTGCCAGCAGCTACTCCGGGAACCCCTACGAGCAGTACTTC. Translated: CASSYSGNPYEQYF. V and J are TRBV7-9 and TRBJ2-7; possible D gene TRBD2, 5 bases. There are 14 residues in the CDR3. Germline CDR1 reads SEHNR; CDR2 reads FQNEAQ (reference sequence). V shed 4 bases and J shed 2 bases, with 12 bases lying between them.

This chain connects TRBV27 to TRBJ2-1, with TRBD2 identical over 8 bases. With V trimmed by 1 base and J by 6 bases, 14 bases remained unmatched. Germline loops: CDR1 MNHEY, CDR2 SMNVEV (reference sequence). The length of the CDR3 is 18 residues. Here the CDR3 reads CASSLFHTGTSARNEQFF. CDR3 coding DNA: TGTGCCAGCAGTTTATTCCATACCGGGACTAGTGCCCGCAATGAGCAGTTCTTC.

The V call is TRBV4-3, the J call TRBJ1-2; TRBD1 aligns across 8 bases. The germline CDR1 and CDR2 sequences are LGHNA and YSLEER. V dropped 3 bases and J dropped 7; count of bases not matched to a gene: 10. The CDR3 totals 15 residues. CDR3 DNA sequence: TGCGCCAGCAGCCAGGACAGGGAAGGAAAGGCTGGCTACACCTTC. It is translated as CASSQDREGKAGYTF.

Written as DNA, the CDR3 is TGTGCCAGCAGTGAAAGCGGGAGCTACGAGCAGTACTTC. This translates into CASSESGSYEQYF. The chain joins TRBV4-2 to TRBJ2-7, with 8 bases aligning to TRBD2. The germline V gene encodes CDR1 LGHNA and CDR2 YNFKEQ. The CDR3 runs 13 residues. V was pared by 6 bases and J by 3 bases, with 4 bases of the junction left unmatched.

The chain uses TRBV6-5 and TRBJ2-3, with 7 bases identical to TRBD2. The ends lost 0 bases at V and 4 bases at J; junction bases unmatched: 7. The CDR3 sequence is 16 residues long. CDR1 and CDR2 from the germline V gene are MNHEY and SVGAGI. The CDR3 spells CASSYSREYGPDTQYF. CDR3 sequence (DNA): TGTGCCAGCAGTTACTCGCGGGAGTACGGCCCAGATACGCAGTATTTT.

The rearrangement links TRBV6-6 to TRBJ2-6, with no clear D. This CDR3 comprises 12 residues. V was cut by 0 bases and J by 9 bases, with 3 bases left in between. Germline loops: CDR1 MNHNY, CDR2 SVGAGI (reference sequence). The CDR3 bases are TGTGCCAGCAGTTACTCCTTCAACGTCCTGACTTTC. Protein sequence: CASSYSFNVLTF.

This chain uses TRBV5-6 with TRBJ2-7; D is possibly TRBD1 (5 bases). CDR3 length: 15 residues. Trimming shortened V by 3 bases and J by 0 bases, and 13 bases separated the two germline ends. CDR1 SGHDT and CDR2 YYEEEE come from the germline V gene. CDR3 bases: TGTGCCAGCAGCTACGACCGACAGAACTCCTACGAGCAGTACTTC. Its translation is CASSYDRQNSYEQYF.